A selection of T cell receptor beta chains follows, all from one sample in a study of control samples from healthy donors and cancer patients. Produced via immunoSEQ multiplex PCR; TCRdb's table is partial and in-frame only. This sample has 95,000 to 150,000 clones, with roughly 92% found just once. The material sequenced was PBMCs. All receptors come from an elderly man with head and neck cancer. The CDR3 runs from the conserved cysteine through the conserved F or W. The order of the fields is J gene, V gene, D gene, clone size, CDR3 DNA, CDR3 protein. D genes are given only for firm matches. Clone size is given for some rows only: seen once, a few or many times, or a class if the clone is expanded.

J: TRBJ2-3
V: TRBV2
D: TRBD2
size: -
DNA: TGTGCCAGCAGTGTCTGGCAAGCGGGAGGGCTGAACACAGATACGCAGTATTTT
CDR3: CASSVWQAGGLNTDTQYF

J: TRBJ2-3
V: TRBV7-9
D: -
size: -
DNA: TGTGCCAGCAGCTCAGTGGCGGATACGCAGTATTTT
CDR3: CASSSVADTQYF

J: TRBJ2-2
V: TRBV7-2
D: -
size: -
DNA: TGTGCCAGCAGCTTAGCGGGAAGCGCAGCTTCCACCGGGGAGCTGTTTTTT
CDR3: CASSLAGSAASTGELFF

J: TRBJ1-2
V: TRBV12-3/TRBV12-4
D: TRBD1
size: -
DNA: TGTGCCAGCAGTTTGACAGGGGAGGGCTACACCTTC
CDR3: CASSLTGEGYTF

J: TRBJ1-5
V: TRBV5-6
D: -
size: -
DNA: TGTGCCAGCAGCTCCTCCCTGGTGGGGCCCCAGCATTTT
CDR3: CASSSSLVGPQHF

J: TRBJ2-3
V: TRBV19
D: -
size: -
DNA: TGTGCCAGTAGTATCCGGGACCTGGCCGATACGCAGTATTTT
CDR3: CASSIRDLADTQYF

J: TRBJ2-7
V: TRBV3-1/TRBV3-2
D: -
size: -
DNA: TGTGCCAGCAGCCAAAGCGGGACAGCAAGGGCCGAGCAGTACTTC
CDR3: CASSQSGTARAEQYF

J: TRBJ2-7
V: TRBV18
D: -
size: -
DNA: TGTGCCAGCTCACGGAGCCGGGACCTTAGCTCCTACGAGCAGTACTTC
CDR3: CASSRSRDLSSYEQYF

J: TRBJ2-3
V: TRBV2
D: TRBD2
size: -
DNA: TGTGCCAGCAGTGAATGGGCTAGCGGGGGTGGTGATACGCAGTATTTT
CDR3: CASSEWASGGGDTQYF

J: TRBJ1-2
V: TRBV9
D: TRBD1
size: -
DNA: TGTGCCAGCAGCGCGAGCTTTCGGACAGGGTATGGCTACACCTTC
CDR3: CASSASFRTGYGYTF

J: TRBJ2-3
V: TRBV6-2/TRBV6-3
D: TRBD1
size: -
DNA: TGTGCCAGCAGTCGGGACAGGGTTGCAGATACGCAGTATTTT
CDR3: CASSRDRVADTQYF

J: TRBJ2-5
V: TRBV23-1
D: -
size: -
DNA: TGCGCCAGCAGTCAGGAGGCCTTTGACGGTGAGACCCAGTACTTC
CDR3: CASSQEAFDGETQYF

J: TRBJ2-5
V: TRBV27
D: -
size: -
DNA: TGTGCCAGCGTTCCCACCCAAGGGGGAGTCAGGCAAGAGACCCAGTACTTC
CDR3: CASVPTQGGVRQETQYF

J: TRBJ2-7
V: TRBV3-1/TRBV3-2
D: -
size: once
DNA: TGTGCCAGCAGCCAAGAGGCCCCCCCCGAGCAGTACTTC
CDR3: CASSQEAPPEQYF

J: TRBJ2-3
V: TRBV3-1/TRBV3-2
D: -
size: -
DNA: TGTGCCAGCAGCCAAGATAGGGGGATCACGCAGTATTTT
CDR3: CASSQDRGITQYF

J: TRBJ1-2
V: TRBV7-9
D: -
size: -
DNA: TGTGCCAGCAGCCCCCCCGGCTATGGCTACACCTTC
CDR3: CASSPPGYGYTF

J: TRBJ2-1
V: TRBV9
D: -
size: -
DNA: TGTGCCAGCAGCGTATGGGTCGGGATTGGCAATAATGAGCAGTTCTTC
CDR3: CASSVWVGIGNNEQFF

J: TRBJ2-7
V: TRBV11-2
D: -
size: -
DNA: TGTGCCAGCAGCCCGGGACGGACCTACGAGCAGTACTTC
CDR3: CASSPGRTYEQYF

J: TRBJ2-7
V: TRBV30
D: -
size: -
DNA: TGTGCCTGGAGTGGGGGAGACTCATCCTACGAGCAGTACTTC
CDR3: CAWSGGDSSYEQYF

J: TRBJ2-3
V: TRBV24-1
D: -
size: -
DNA: TGTGCCACCAGCACCGGGCACACAGATACGCAGTATTTT
CDR3: CATSTGHTDTQYF

J: TRBJ1-3
V: TRBV7-2
D: -
size: -
DNA: TGTGCCAGCAGCTTAGGTGCATCCGGAAACACCATATATTTT
CDR3: CASSLGASGNTIYF

J: TRBJ2-1
V: TRBV4-3
D: -
size: -
DNA: TGCGCCAGCAGCCAAGACCTGGGGCTCCCCGAGCAGTTCTTC
CDR3: CASSQDLGLPEQFF

J: TRBJ2-1
V: TRBV2
D: TRBD1
size: -
DNA: TGTGCCAGCAGTGAATCCAGGACAGGATACAATGAGCAGTTCTTC
CDR3: CASSESRTGYNEQFF

J: TRBJ2-1
V: TRBV10-2
D: -
size: -
DNA: TGCGCCAGCAGGCCGGGAGTCGGGCTAGTGGAGCAGTTCTTC
CDR3: CASRPGVGLVEQFF

J: TRBJ2-3
V: TRBV4-3
D: -
size: once
DNA: TGCGCCAGCAGCCAAGATTACACGGGCACAGATACGCAGTATTTT
CDR3: CASSQDYTGTDTQYF

J: TRBJ2-7
V: TRBV7-2
D: -
size: -
DNA: TGTGCCAGCAGCTTAGAGGCCTCCTCCTACGAGCAGTACTTC
CDR3: CASSLEASSYEQYF

J: TRBJ1-2
V: TRBV27
D: TRBD1
size: -
DNA: TGTGCCAGCAGTTTTCAGTTTGGGACAGGCTATGGCTACACCTTC
CDR3: CASSFQFGTGYGYTF

J: TRBJ2-5
V: TRBV6-1
D: TRBD2
size: -
DNA: TGTGCCAGCGGAAAACCGGGACTAGCGGGAGAGACCCAGTACTTC
CDR3: CASGKPGLAGETQYF

J: TRBJ2-3
V: TRBV7-9
D: TRBD2
size: -
DNA: TGTGCCAGCAGCTACCTAGCGGGAGGAACAGATACGCAGTATTTT
CDR3: CASSYLAGGTDTQYF

J: TRBJ2-7
V: TRBV19
D: TRBD1
size: -
DNA: TGTGCCAGTAGTCGGGACAGGGAAGACGAGCAGTACTTC
CDR3: CASSRDREDEQYF

J: TRBJ1-6
V: TRBV5-4
D: -
size: -
DNA: TGTGCCAGCAGCTCACAGAATAATTCACCCCTCCACTTT
CDR3: CASSSQNNSPLHF

J: TRBJ1-1
V: TRBV5-1
D: TRBD1
size: -
DNA: TGCGCCAGCAGCCGAACCACAGGGGCGTCATCTGAAGCTTTCTTT
CDR3: CASSRTTGASSEAFF

J: TRBJ1-2
V: TRBV11-2
D: -
size: -
DNA: TGTGCCAGCAGCTCCGAGGAGGGGATCTATGGCTACACCTTC
CDR3: CASSSEEGIYGYTF

J: TRBJ2-1
V: TRBV27
D: -
size: -
DNA: TGTGCCAGCAGTTTCCGAGTTGGATACAATGAGCAGTTCTTC
CDR3: CASSFRVGYNEQFF

J: TRBJ1-6
V: TRBV6-5
D: -
size: -
DNA: TGTGCCAGCAGTTCGACAGGAAATTCACCCCTCCACTTT
CDR3: CASSSTGNSPLHF